Below, 25 T cell receptor beta chains from the same sample are listed, as sequenced in a study of OX40 agonist ivuxolimab in advanced cancers. The method was immunoSEQ multiplex PCR; TCRdb's version includes in-frame clones alone and lacks a portion of them. The sample carries approximately 94,000 clones, approximately 89% recorded once. Sequenced here: CD4+ or CD8+ T cells sorted from blood, sampled in a trial of the OX40 agonist ivuxolimab. These receptors were obtained from an adult with an advanced solid tumor such as melanoma, head and neck, liver or kidney cancer.

The V and J genes are TRBV9 and TRBJ1-2; no reliable D call. The CDR3 extends over 16 amino acids. Trimming stripped 0 bases from V and 5 bases from J, with 17 bases between. The V gene's germline CDR1 is SGDLS and CDR2 YYNGEE. The CDR3 loop is CASSVDIQAASYGYTF. The CDR3 DNA sequence: TGTGCCAGCAGCGTAGATATACAAGCGGCATCTTATGGCTACACCTTC.

This chain connects TRBV14 to TRBJ2-2; TRBD2 might be the D (5 bases). Germline V gene lookup returns CDR1 SGHDN and CDR2 FVKESK. CDR3 length equals 14 residues. Trimming stripped 0 bases from V and 7 bases from J, with 9 bases between. CDR3 coding DNA: TGTGCCAGCAGCCAAGATTTAGGAGGCGGGGAGCTGTTTTTT. Translation gives CASSQDLGGGELFF.

The CDR3 bases are TGTGCCAGCAGTCTAGCGGGATTCACCGGGGAGCTGTTTTTT. This gives the protein CASSLAGFTGELFF. The V call is TRBV6-5, the J call TRBJ2-2; TRBD2 matches 9 bases. The CDR3 covers 14 residues. The trim removed 5 bases at V and 4 bases at J, leaving 2 bases unmatched. CDR1 and CDR2 from the germline V gene are MNHEY and SVGAGI.

In its sample, this clone was seen once. The V call is TRBV10-2, the J call TRBJ2-7, with D perhaps matching TRBD1 or TRBD2 (5 bases each). From germline, CDR1 is WSHSY and CDR2 SAAADI. The V and J ends lost 5 bases and 6 bases respectively, with 20 bases between them. The CDR3 sequence is 15 residues long. The CDR3 DNA reads TGCGCCAGCAGTCGAGGAGTAGGGACGGCACCCGAGCAGTACTTC. Amino acids: CASSRGVGTAPEQYF.

Only a few counts were recorded for this clone. The CDR3 here is CASSQVGGAGASGNTIYF. CDR3 nucleotides: TGTGCCAGCAGCCAAGTCGGGGGCGCAGGAGCCTCTGGAAACACCATATATTTT. V is TRBV4-2 and J is TRBJ1-3; weak D call: TRBD1 (6 bases). V shed 1 base and J shed 0 bases, with 16 bases lying between them. CDR3 size: 18 residues. In germline, CDR1 is LGHNA, CDR2 YNFKEQ.

V and J are TRBV7-9 and TRBJ1-4, with 7 nucleotides matching TRBD1. Looked up from germline, CDR1 is SEHNR and CDR2 is FQNEAQ (reference sequence). The CDR3 length is 16 residues. With V trimmed by 3 bases and J by 5 bases, 9 bases remained unmatched. The CDR3 loop is CASSFRRQGVNEKLFF. CDR3 coding DNA: TGTGCCAGCAGCTTTAGAAGGCAGGGGGTCAATGAAAAACTGTTTTTT.

The genes are TRBV30 and TRBJ1-2; TRBD1 might be the D (6 bases). The V end lost 0 bases, the J end lost 4 bases, and 12 bases lay between the germline ends. CDR1 and CDR2 from the germline V gene are GTSNPN and SVGIG (reference sequence). This CDR3 contains 14 residues. The CDR3 is CAWSVVLGGYGYTF. The CDR3 DNA sequence: TGTGCCTGGAGTGTAGTTCTAGGGGGCTATGGCTACACCTTC.

The chain uses TRBV4-2 and TRBJ1-2; TRBD1 is a possible D gene (5 bases). The ends were cut back, 4 bases at V and 0 bases at J, with 12 bases in the middle. This CDR3 region has 15 residues. CDR1 and CDR2 (germline): LGHNA, YNFKEQ. The CDR3 DNA follows: TGTGCCAGCAGCCTCTATAGGGGAACTAACTATGGCTACACCTTC. Translation: CASSLYRGTNYGYTF.

This sequence joins TRBV10-3 and TRBJ2-1; TRBD2 aligns across 10 bases. The V segment lost 8 bases and the J segment 0 bases; nucleotides outside the gene matches: 22. Looked up from germline, CDR1 is ENHRY and CDR2 is SYGVKD. This CDR3 is 21 amino acids long. CDR3 amino acids: CAIAAGPSGTSVFTSYNEQFF. In DNA form, the CDR3 reads TGTGCCATCGCGGCTGGCCCCTCCGGGACTAGCGTATTTACCTCCTACAATGAGCAGTTCTTC.

The chain uses TRBV19 and TRBJ2-3; D is possibly TRBD2 (7 bases). This CDR3 is 16 amino acids long. The germline gives CDR1 LNHDA, CDR2 SQIVND (reference sequence). V was shortened by 5 bases and J by 4 bases, with 19 bases between the two germline ends. CDR3 in amino acids: CASSPEGGGRADTQYF. The CDR3 nucleotides are TGTGCCAGTAGTCCAGAAGGGGGGGGTCGCGCAGATACGCAGTATTTT.

J is TRBJ1-2 and V is TRBV6-5; D not resolved. CDR1 and CDR2 from the germline V gene are MNHEY and SVGAGI. V was trimmed by 9 bases and J by 1 base, leaving 18 bases between them. The CDR3 totals 15 residues. CDR3 amino acids: CASRPNGKINYGYTF. DNA for the CDR3: TGTGCCAGTAGACCCAACGGGAAGATTAACTATGGCTACACCTTC.

With respect to this clone: The same CDR3 is also encoded by other DNA sequences in this sample. The J gene is TRBJ1-4, the V gene TRBV9; D remains ambiguous. CDR3 length: 14 residues. V lost 2 bases to trimming and J lost 8 bases, with 13 bases between them. Germline V gene lookup returns CDR1 SGDLS and CDR2 YYNGEE. CDR3 DNA: TGTGCCAGCAGCGTCGACCCCGGAGGGGAAAAACTGTTTTTT. This gives the protein CASSVDPGGEKLFF.

The chain has TRBV7-9 and TRBJ2-3, with 7 bases aligning to TRBD2. The CDR3 length is 16 residues. Trimming cost V 4 bases and J 3 bases; bases outside gene matches: 10. Germline V lookup: CDR1 SEHNR, CDR2 FQNEAQ (reference sequence). DNA of the CDR3: TGTGCCAGCAGCTGGAATGGGAGGGGTGTGACAGATACGCAGTATTTT. It translates to CASSWNGRGVTDTQYF.

The chain uses TRBV9 and TRBJ2-2; D gene ambiguous. The CDR3 has 14 residues. Germline V gene sequence: CDR1 SGDLS, CDR2 YYNGEE. Trimming took 3 bases from V and 1 from J, leaving 7 bases between them. The CDR3 DNA is TGTGCCAGCAGCGGGGGAATGAACACCGGGGAGCTGTTTTTT. It encodes CASSGGMNTGELFF. The full variable domain, rest sourced from reference TRBV9 and TRBJ2-2, is DSGVTQTPKHLITATGQRVTLRCSPRSGDLSVYWYQQSLDQGLQFLIQYYNGEERAKGNILERFSAQQFPDLHSELNLSSLELGDSALYFCASSGGMNTGELFFGEGSRLTVL.

The rearrangement joins TRBV25-1 to TRBJ1-4, with D maybe TRBD1 (5 bases). In germline, CDR1 is MGHDK, CDR2 SYGVNS. The CDR3 runs to 18 residues. V was clipped by 2 bases and J by 3 bases, with 19 bases between them. CDR3 nucleotides: TGTGCCAGCAGTGAACACACGGGGACTGGGAGGGCTAATGAAAAACTGTTTTTT. As protein: CASSEHTGTGRANEKLFF. Based on the CDR3 plus reference TRBV25-1 and TRBJ1-4, the full variable domain is EADIYQTPRYLVIGTGKKITLECSQTMGHDKMYWYQQDPGMELHLIHYSYGVNSTEKGDLSSESTVSRIRTEHFPLTLESARPSHTSQYLCASSEHTGTGRANEKLFFGSGTQLSVL.

In its sample, this clone was seen a few times. The CDR3 sequence is CASSLLRGLTEAFF. CDR3 nucleotide sequence: TGTGCCAGCAGTTTACTCAGGGGGCTCACTGAAGCTTTCTTT. The chain uses TRBV28 and TRBJ1-1; 8 bases agree with TRBD1. Germline values: CDR1 MDHEN, CDR2 SYDVKM. Trimming cost V 2 bases and J 4 bases; bases outside gene matches: 3. CDR3 length equals 14 residues.

This clone was seen only once. The rearrangement uses TRBV29-1 and TRBJ2-5; 10 bases fit TRBD1. The J call is in doubt because the DNA end fits TRBJ2-7 better. The germline CDR1 and CDR2 sequences are SQVTM and ANQGSEA. CDR3 size: 14 residues. In DNA, the CDR3 is TGCAGCGTTCAACCGGGACAGGGGTCCTACGAGCAGTACTTC. It yields the protein CSVQPGQGSYEQYF.

The chain uses TRBV27 and TRBJ2-3; the D is unclear. V was shortened by 2 bases and J by 1 base, with 4 bases between the two germline ends. Germline CDR1 reads MNHEY; CDR2 reads SMNVEV (reference sequence). The CDR3 has 13 residues. In DNA form, the CDR3 reads TGTGCCAGCAGTTTACGACGCACAGATACGCAGTATTTT. It codes for CASSLRRTDTQYF.

The chain combines TRBV2 with TRBJ2-1, with 7 bases fitting TRBD2. Trimming removed 8 bases from V and 0 bases from J; junction bases left unmatched: 7. CDR1 SNHLY and CDR2 FYNNEI come from the germline V gene. The CDR3 is 15 amino acids. The CDR3 sequence is CASRLGGSSYNEQFF. CDR3 DNA sequence: TGTGCCAGCCGCTTGGGGGGGAGCTCCTACAATGAGCAGTTCTTC.

The genes are TRBV4-2 and TRBJ2-1; no clear D gene. The CDR3 totals 12 residues. Between the trimmed V and J ends, which lost 0 bases and 10 bases, there was a span of 7 bases. Germline V CDR1 and CDR2: LGHNA, YNFKEQ. The CDR3 loop reads CASSQDLREQFF. CDR3 nucleotides: TGTGCCAGCAGCCAAGATCTGCGGGAGCAGTTCTTC.

This CDR3 reads CASSPTTGYGYTF. The DNA for the CDR3 is TGCGCCAGCAGCCCCACGACAGGCTATGGCTACACCTTC. The V gene is TRBV5-1, the J gene TRBJ1-2, with a possible D match to TRBD1 (6 bases). This CDR3 comprises 13 residues. Germline-derived CDR1 and CDR2 are SGHRS and YFSETQ. Trimming pared 4 bases from V and 4 bases from J, leaving 11 bases between.

The chain couples TRBV2 to TRBJ2-7; D uncertain. Germline-derived CDR1 and CDR2 are SNHLY and FYNNEI. This CDR3 contains 12 residues. V lost 4 bases to trimming and J lost 1 base, with 5 bases between them. CDR3 sequence reads: CASSGASYEQYF. In DNA form, the CDR3 reads TGTGCCAGCAGTGGGGCGTCCTACGAGCAGTACTTC. Drawing the rest from reference TRBV2 and TRBJ2-7, the complete variable domain is EPEVTQTPSHQVTQMGQEVILRCVPISNHLYFYWYRQILGQKVEFLVSFYNNEISEKSEIFDDQFSVERPDGSNFTLKIRSTKLEDSAMYFCASSGASYEQYFGPGTRLTVT.

The rearrangement links TRBV30 to TRBJ2-2; either TRBD1 or TRBD2 may fit D (5 bases each). Trimming stripped 2 bases from V and 4 bases from J, with 11 bases between. Germline V lookup: CDR1 GTSNPN, CDR2 SVGIG (reference sequence). The CDR3 is made up of 14 amino acids. CDR3 DNA: TGTGCCTGGAGTACCGGGACCCTCACCGGGGAGCTGTTTTTT. It translates to CAWSTGTLTGELFF.

CDR3 region: CASGDYNEQFF. CDR3 DNA: TGTGCCAGTGGGGACTACAATGAGCAGTTCTTC. The chain combines TRBV7-2 with TRBJ2-1; D not certain. V gave up 9 bases and J gave up 3 bases, with 6 bases separating them. The length of the CDR3 is 11 residues. The germline V gene encodes CDR1 SGHTA and CDR2 FQGNSA.

This chain uses TRBV7-9 with TRBJ1-5; D uncertain. The germline V gene encodes CDR1 SEHNR and CDR2 FQNEAQ (reference sequence). V shed 5 bases and J shed 5 bases, with 16 bases lying between them. CDR3 size: 15 residues. The CDR3 loop is CASSRDGRYDQPQHF. CDR3 in DNA: TGTGCCAGCAGCCGAGACGGGCGTTACGATCAGCCCCAGCATTTT.